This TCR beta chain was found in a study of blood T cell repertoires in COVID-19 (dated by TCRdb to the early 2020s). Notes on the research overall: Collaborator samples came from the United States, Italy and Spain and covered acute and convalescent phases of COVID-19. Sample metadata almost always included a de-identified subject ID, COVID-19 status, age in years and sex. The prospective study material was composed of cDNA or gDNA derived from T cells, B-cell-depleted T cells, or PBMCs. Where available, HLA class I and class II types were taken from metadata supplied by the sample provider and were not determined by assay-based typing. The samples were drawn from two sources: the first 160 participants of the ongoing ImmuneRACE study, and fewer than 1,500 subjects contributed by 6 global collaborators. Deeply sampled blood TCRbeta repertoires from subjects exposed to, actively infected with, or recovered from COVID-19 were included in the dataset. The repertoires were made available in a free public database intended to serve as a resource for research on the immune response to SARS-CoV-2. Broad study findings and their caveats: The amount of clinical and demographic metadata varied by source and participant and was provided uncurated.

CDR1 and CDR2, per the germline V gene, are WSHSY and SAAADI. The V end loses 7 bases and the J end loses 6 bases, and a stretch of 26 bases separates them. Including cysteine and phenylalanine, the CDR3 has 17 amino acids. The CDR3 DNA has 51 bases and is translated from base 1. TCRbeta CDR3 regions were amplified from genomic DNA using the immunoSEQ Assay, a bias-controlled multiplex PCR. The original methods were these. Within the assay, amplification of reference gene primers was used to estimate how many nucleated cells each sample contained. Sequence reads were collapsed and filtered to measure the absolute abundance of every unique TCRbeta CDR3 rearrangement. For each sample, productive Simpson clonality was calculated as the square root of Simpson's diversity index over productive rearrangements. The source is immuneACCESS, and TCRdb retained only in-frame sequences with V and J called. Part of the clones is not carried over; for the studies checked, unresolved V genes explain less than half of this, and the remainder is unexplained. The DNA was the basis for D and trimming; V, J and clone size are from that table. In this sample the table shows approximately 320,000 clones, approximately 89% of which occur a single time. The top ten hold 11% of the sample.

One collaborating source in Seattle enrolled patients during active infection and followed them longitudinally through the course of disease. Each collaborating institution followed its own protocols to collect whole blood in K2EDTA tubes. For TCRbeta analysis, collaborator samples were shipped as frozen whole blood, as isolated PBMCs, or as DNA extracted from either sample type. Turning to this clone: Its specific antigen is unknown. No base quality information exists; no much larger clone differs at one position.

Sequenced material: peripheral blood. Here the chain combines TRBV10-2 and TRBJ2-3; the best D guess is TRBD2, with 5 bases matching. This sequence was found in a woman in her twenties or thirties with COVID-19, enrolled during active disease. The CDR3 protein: CASKVGFRTLDLDTQYF. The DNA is TGCGCCAGCAAGGTGGGGTTCAGGACTCTCGATTTGGATACGCAGTATTTT.